Included here is one T cell receptor beta chain sequence, with context. The data were obtained in a study of shared clonotypes between healthy human individuals. Study overall: Donors had three CD4 naive, three CD4 memory, two CD8 naive and one CD8 memory plate apiece.

Genomic DNA (from each subset) was split evenly across several immunoSEQ plates. Data came from immunoSEQ multiplex PCR; TCRdb stores just in-frame clones and leaves some out. The table has 2 million to 2.5 million clones, roughly 93% seen once. V lost 1 base and J 3 bases, leaving 12 bases between the germline ends. CDR3 length: 15 residues. Germline CDR1 is SGHRS and CDR2 is YFSETQ. The specimen was naive CD4+ T cells from PBMCs. Noted subset: CD45RA+ positively selected. The chain is built from TRBV5-1 and TRBJ2-3, with D possibly called TRBD1 or TRBD2 (6 bases each). This receptor was taken from a young man in good health. Some clones in this sample may be carry-over from other donors' samples. The CDR3 nucleotides read TGCGCCAGCAGCTTGTACCGGGGGCGAACAGATACGCAGTATTTT. Amino acids: CASSLYRGRTDTQYF. The whole variable domain, remainder taken from reference TRBV5-1 and TRBJ2-3, is KAGVTQTPRYLIKTRGQQVTLSCSPISGHRSVSWYQQTPGQGLQFLFEYFSETQRNKGNFPGRFSGRQFSNSRSEMNVSTLELGDSALYLCASSLYRGRTDTQYFGPGTRLTVL.